Sequencing of this T cell receptor beta chain was carried out in a study of shared clonotypes between healthy human individuals. Study-level findings and limits: Clonotypes which were not shared had lower generation probabilities than clonotypes that all four donors shared.

Trimming took 5 bases from V and 5 from J; bases not matched to a gene: 9. Germline V gene data show CDR1 as SGHTA and CDR2 as FQGNSA. This CDR3 contains 15 residues. TCRdb's copy holds only in-frame clones and misses some; the assay was immunoSEQ multiplex PCR. The table records 2 million to 3 million clones, roughly 92% of them present only once. To note about this clone: What it binds is not known.

Among the donors, all were Caucasian adults who lived in Nashville, Tennessee. The TCR was taken from a man aged 18 to 30 in good health. This chain connects TRBV7-2 to TRBJ1-2; 9 nucleotides align to TRBD1. The sequencing sample was made of naive CD4+ T cells sorted from blood. Subset given: CD45RA+ positively selected. CDR3 nucleotides: TGTGCCAGCAGCCCTGGTCCCGGGACAGGGTATGGCTACACCTTC. It is translated as CASSPGPGTGYGYTF.